This T cell receptor beta chain was identified during a study of blood T cell repertoires in COVID-19. Germline CDR1 reads SGHNT; CDR2 reads YENEEA. The V gene end was trimmed by 1 base and the J gene end by 3 bases; junction bases not matched to a gene: 6. The CDR3 is made up of 16 amino acids. In the original workflow: Amplification from reference gene primers served as the basis for estimated nucleated cell counts. This table comes from immunoSEQ multiplex PCR, and its TCRdb copy is limited to in-frame clones, with some not included. That table gives V, J and clone size, and the DNA gave D and trimming. The table has fewer than 65,000 clones, about 89% seen once; the top ten hold roughly 7%.

Sequenced input: peripheral blood. V is TRBV11-3 and J is TRBJ2-3; 8 nucleotides match TRBD2. The clonotype originates from a man in his 60s with acute or convalescent COVID-19. CDR3 in DNA: TGTGCCAGCAGCTTAGGAGTTAGCGGGGATACAGATACGCAGTATTTT. It encodes CASSLGVSGDTDTQYF.